Each of the 2 T cell receptor beta chains below was sequenced from the same sample in a study of OX40 agonist ivuxolimab in advanced cancers. Assay: immunoSEQ multiplex PCR; the TCRdb copy retains only in-frame clones and omits some. The top ten clones hold over 9.5% of a sample with around 60,000 clones, less than 95% of them seen once. Specimen: CD4+ or CD8+ T cells sorted from blood, collected in a trial of the OX40 agonist ivuxolimab. The source is an adult with an advanced solid tumor such as melanoma, head and neck, liver or kidney cancer.

This clone was seen only a few times. The V call is TRBV25-1, the J call TRBJ2-1; D is tentatively TRBD1 or TRBD2 (6 bases each). The V gene's germline CDR1 is MGHDK and CDR2 SYGVNS. The germline V and J ends were trimmed by 6 bases and 2 bases, with 17 bases remaining between them. The CDR3 covers 16 residues. In nucleotides, the CDR3 is TGTGCCAGCAGCCCAGGGGAGGACAGTACCTACAATGAGCAGTTCTTC. Translation gives CASSPGEDSTYNEQFF.

The chain carries TRBV20-1 and TRBJ2-1; D call uncertain. CDR3 length equals 11 residues. Trimming took off 5 bases at V and 6 bases at J, with 8 bases between the two ends. Germline V gene data show CDR1 as DFQATT and CDR2 as SNEGSKA (reference sequence). CDR3 sequence: CSASTLNEQFF. The CDR3 DNA sequence: TGCAGTGCTTCCACCCTCAATGAGCAGTTCTTC.